One and the same sample provided the 5 T cell receptor beta chains below, sequenced in a study of T cell repertoires in aging, cancer and after chemotherapy. The template was genomic DNA from peripheral blood, not RNA. Multiplex touch-down PCR with TRB-A/B primers amplified rearranged V-D-J TRB sequences. TCRdb processed the multiplex PCR reads anew with MiXCR; each CDR3 protein has one entry. The sample carries over a thousand distinct CDR3 sequences, over 30% recorded once. Sequencing was done on a sample of blood. The receptors come from a human donor with a solid tumor.

This rearrangement joins TRBV6-4 to TRBJ2-2; 9 nucleotides line up with TRBD1. CDR3 length: 15 amino acids. Germline loops: CDR1 MRHNA, CDR2 SNTAGT. The V and J ends lost 7 bases and 7 bases, in that order; junction bases with no gene match: 10. Here the CDR3 DNA reads TGTGCCAGCACTCCGTCGGGACAGGGAAACGGGGAGCTGTTTTTT. This encodes CASTPSGQGNGELFF.

This CDR3 reads CASSFPLTYNEQFF. DNA for the CDR3: TGTGCCAGCAGCTTTCCTCTCACCTACAATGAGCAGTTCTTC. V gene TRBV7-9 combines with J gene TRBJ2-1; D is unresolved. The CDR3 consists of 14 residues. Deletions cut 3 bases from V and 2 bases from J, with 8 bases between. Germline V gives CDR1 SEHNR, CDR2 FQNEAQ (reference sequence).

Comments on this clonotype: The junction departs from the called germline gene at one end, perhaps through a read error. The rearrangement joins TRBV6-5 to TRBJ2-5; TRBD2 aligns across 10 bases. Germline V gene data show CDR1 as MNHEY and CDR2 as SVGAGI. The CDR3 totals 12 residues. The CDR3 spells CASSRTSGAPFF. CDR3 bases: TGTGCCAGCAGTCGGACTAGCGGAGCCCCGTTCTTC.

This clonotype was seen a handful of times. The V and J genes are TRBV6-5 and TRBJ1-4; D is unclear. The germline V and J ends were trimmed by 0 bases and 6 bases, with 14 bases remaining between them. The CDR3 consists of 16 residues. The germline gives CDR1 MNHEY, CDR2 SVGAGI. The CDR3 spells CASSYSTRTWDEKLFF. For the CDR3, the DNA is TGTGCCAGCAGTTACTCCACGAGGACTTGGGATGAAAAACTGTTTTTT.

On this clonotype itself: One end of the junction fails to match germline, which may point to a read error. The genes are TRBV20-1 and TRBJ2-7; 12 bases agree with TRBD2. This CDR3 is built from 14 residues. The germline V gene encodes CDR1 DFQATT and CDR2 SNEGSKA (reference sequence). The CDR3 DNA sequence: TGCAGTGCTGGACTAGCGGGACTCTCCTACAAGCAGTACTTC. It is translated as CSAGLAGLSYKQYF.